The clone carrying this TCR beta chain has more than one count but fewer than ten. These data originate in a study of blood T cell repertoires in COVID-19. Background on the study: Some COVID-19 samples were acute and others convalescent; all came from the United States, Italy and Spain. Sample material is recorded as cDNA or gDNA derived from T cells, B-cell-depleted T cells, or PBMCs.

There are 14 residues in the CDR3. In germline, CDR1 is SEHNR, CDR2 FQNEAQ (reference sequence). V was shortened by 4 bases and J by 5 bases, with 14 bases between the two germline ends. TCRdb keeps only in-frame clones here, not all; method: immunoSEQ multiplex PCR. The repertoire has over 150,000 clones, around 90% of them found once; the top ten carry more than 2%. Participant reports of clinical history set cohort assignment. The TCR originated in a woman in her twenties or thirties who had recovered from COVID-19. The specimen sequenced was PBMCs or T cells enriched from blood (not recorded which). This chain joins TRBV7-9 and TRBJ1-1; TRBD1 is a possible D gene (5 bases). Here the CDR3 DNA reads TGTGCCAGCAGCTCCAGGGTAGTAGAGACTGAAGCTTTCTTT. Translation: CASSSRVVETEAFF.